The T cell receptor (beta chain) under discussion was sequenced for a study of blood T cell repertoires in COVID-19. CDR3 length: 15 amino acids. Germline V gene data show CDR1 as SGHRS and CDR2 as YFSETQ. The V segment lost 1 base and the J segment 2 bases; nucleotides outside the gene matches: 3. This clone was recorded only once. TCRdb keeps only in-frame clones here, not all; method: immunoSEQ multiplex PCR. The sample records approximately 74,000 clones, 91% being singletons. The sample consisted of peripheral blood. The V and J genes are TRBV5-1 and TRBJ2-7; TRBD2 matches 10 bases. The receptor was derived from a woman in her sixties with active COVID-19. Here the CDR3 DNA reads TGCGCCAGCAGCTTGTTTAGCGGGAGGACCTACGAGCAGTACTTC. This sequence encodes CASSLFSGRTYEQYF. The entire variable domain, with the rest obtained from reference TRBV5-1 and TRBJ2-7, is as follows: KAGVTQTPRYLIKTRGQQVTLSCSPISGHRSVSWYQQTPGQGLQFLFEYFSETQRNKGNFPGRFSGRQFSNSRSEMNVSTLELGDSALYLCASSLFSGRTYEQYFGPGTRLTVT.